This paragraph covers one T cell receptor beta chain sequence. Data came from immunoSEQ multiplex PCR; TCRdb stores just in-frame clones and leaves some out. The sample shows 40,000 to 65,000 clones, 86% of them seen only once. This entry belongs to a study of blood T cell repertoires in COVID-19. Study information: Samples taken during acute and convalescent COVID-19 were collected in the United States, Italy and Spain. The analysed material was cDNA or gDNA that came from T cells, B-cell-depleted T cells, or PBMCs.

Germline V gene data show CDR1 as SQVTM and CDR2 as ANQGSEA. Trimming removed 6 bases from V and 0 bases from J; junction bases left unmatched: 5. CDR3 length equals 14 residues. The sequencing input was peripheral blood. This clonotype was obtained from a man of 80 years or more with acute or convalescent COVID-19. The chain is built from TRBV29-1 and TRBJ2-1, with 7 positions matching TRBD1. In DNA, the CDR3 is TGCAGCGTGGGACAGCCCCTCTCCTACAATGAGCAGTTCTTC. As protein: CSVGQPLSYNEQFF.